This TCR beta chain emerged from a study of blood T cell repertoires in COVID-19. Trimming removed 6 bases from V and 4 bases from J; junction bases left unmatched: 7. The CDR3 totals 15 residues. The V gene's germline CDR1 is SQVTM and CDR2 ANQGSEA. This table comes from immunoSEQ multiplex PCR, and its TCRdb copy is limited to in-frame clones, with some not included. Here the sample spans some 320,000 clones, approximately 85% being singletons. The sequence was collected from a human donor in a cohort sampled during active COVID-19. The chain combines TRBV29-1 with TRBJ2-2; 11 bases agree with TRBD1. The material sequenced was peripheral blood. The CDR3 loop reads CSVGRTGGITGELFF. CDR3 coding DNA: TGCAGCGTAGGCAGGACAGGGGGCATCACCGGGGAGCTGTTTTTT.